Listed below are T cell receptor beta chains from one sample, sequenced in a study of cytomegalovirus exposure and HLA in healthy donors. Profiling relied on immunoSEQ multiplex PCR, and the TCRdb table lists in-frame clones only, not all of them. The data hold about 200,000 clones, with roughly 81% observed a single time. The sample consisted of PBMCs. These receptors came from a woman aged 30 to 39 in good health and CMV-seronegative. CDR3s include the opening cysteine and the closing phenylalanine or tryptophan. The D gene is left open where the match is weak. Expanded clones are given a class, and other clones once, few, many or no size at all.

V: TRBV6-1; size: once; D: TRBD1; J: TRBJ1-2; DNA: TGTGCCAGCAGTGAAGCTAGGAGGGGGCGAGGCTATGGCTACACCTTC; CDR3: CASSEARRGRGYGYTF
V: TRBV6-1; size: .; D: .; J: TRBJ1-5; DNA: TGTGCCAGCAGTGAAGGTGTAGGAACAGGGCAGGATCAGCCCCAGCATTTT; CDR3: CASSEGVGTGQDQPQHF
V: TRBV2; size: .; D: TRBD1; J: TRBJ1-5; DNA: TGTGCCAGCAGTCCCGGGACAGGAAGGCAGCCCCAGCATTTT; CDR3: CASSPGTGRQPQHF
V: TRBV7-6; size: .; D: TRBD2; J: TRBJ2-1; DNA: TGTGCCAGCAGCACAGGACTAGCGGGGATCTACAATGAGCAGTTCTTC; CDR3: CASSTGLAGIYNEQFF
V: TRBV19; size: .; D: .; J: TRBJ1-4; DNA: TGTGCCAGTATTCCGCGCGGAGGTCTTAATGAAAAACTGTTTTTT; CDR3: CASIPRGGLNEKLFF
V: TRBV6-5; size: .; D: TRBD2; J: TRBJ2-2; DNA: TGTGCCAGCAGTAAAAGCGGGGGGCCCACCGGGGAGCTGTTTTTT; CDR3: CASSKSGGPTGELFF
V: TRBV28; size: .; D: .; J: TRBJ2-5; DNA: TGTGCCAGCAGTTCCTCCGGGACACGACGAGGGGAGACCCAGTACTTC; CDR3: CASSSSGTRRGETQYF
V: TRBV30; size: .; D: .; J: TRBJ1-2; DNA: TGTGCCTGGAGTGTACCAGGGAATGGCTATGGCTACACCTTC; CDR3: CAWSVPGNGYGYTF
V: TRBV5-1; size: .; D: .; J: TRBJ1-1; DNA: TGCGCCAGCAGCTTGGTCCCGGAGGCAAACACTGAAGCTTTCTTT; CDR3: CASSLVPEANTEAFF
V: TRBV7-9; size: .; D: .; J: TRBJ1-4; DNA: TGTGCCAGCAGCTTAGACCAGGGGTATAATGAAAAACTGTTTTTT; CDR3: CASSLDQGYNEKLFF
V: TRBV5-1; size: .; D: .; J: TRBJ1-5; DNA: TGCGCCAGCAGCTTGGACGGGAGTGCGAGCCAGCCCCAGCATTTT; CDR3: CASSLDGSASQPQHF
V: TRBV27; size: .; D: TRBD1; J: TRBJ1-2; DNA: TGTGCCAGCAGTTTAACCCCAGGGGGAGGTAACTATGGCTACACCTTC; CDR3: CASSLTPGGGNYGYTF
V: TRBV6-5; size: once; D: .; J: TRBJ1-4; DNA: TGTGCCAGCAGCCCCACAGGGTTTGAAAAACTGTTTTTT; CDR3: CASSPTGFEKLFF
V: TRBV14; size: .; D: .; J: TRBJ2-1; DNA: TGTGCCAGCAGCCACTCCTTCTATCTTGAGCAGTTCTTC; CDR3: CASSHSFYLEQFF
V: TRBV6-5; size: .; D: .; J: TRBJ1-1; DNA: TGTGCCAGCAGGCTCGGACAGATGAACACTGAAGCTTTCTTT; CDR3: CASRLGQMNTEAFF
V: TRBV7-2; size: once; D: TRBD1; J: TRBJ1-5; DNA: TGTGCCAGCAGCTTTACCGGGACAGGGTTTCAGCCCCAGCATTTT; CDR3: CASSFTGTGFQPQHF
V: TRBV2; size: .; D: TRBD1; J: TRBJ1-2; DNA: TGTGCCAGCAGTGCACTACCAGGGACAGGAAAAACCCCTAACTATGGCTACACCTTC; CDR3: CASSALPGTGKTPNYGYTF
V: TRBV7-9; size: few; D: .; J: TRBJ1-4; DNA: TGTGCCAGCAGCGCCGGGACAATGGAAAAACTGTTTTTT; CDR3: CASSAGTMEKLFF
V: TRBV30; size: .; D: TRBD1; J: TRBJ1-6; DNA: TGTGCCTTGCACACAGGGGCTTATCTCTATAATTCACCCCTCCACTTT; CDR3: CALHTGAYLYNSPLHF
V: TRBV5-6; size: .; D: .; J: TRBJ2-1; DNA: TGTGCCAGCAGCTTGGGGGGATATGGGACATACAATGAGCAGTTCTTC; CDR3: CASSLGGYGTYNEQFF
V: TRBV10-3; size: .; D: TRBD1; J: TRBJ1-1; DNA: TGTGCCAGCCAACTAGGGGGCTCGCACACTGAAGCTTTCTTT; CDR3: CASQLGGSHTEAFF
V: TRBV30; size: .; D: .; J: TRBJ2-7; DNA: TGTGCCTGGAGCGGATCAGGGAACGAGCAGTACTTC; CDR3: CAWSGSGNEQYF
V: TRBV27; size: once; D: TRBD1; J: TRBJ2-1; DNA: TGTGCCAGCAGTGTACATCTCGGGGCAGGGGGCTCCTACAATGAGCAGTTCTTC; CDR3: CASSVHLGAGGSYNEQFF
V: TRBV27; size: .; D: .; J: TRBJ2-3; DNA: TGTGCCAGCAGGGTGAGTGGGGCGGATACGCAGTATTTT; CDR3: CASRVSGADTQYF
V: TRBV7-3; size: .; D: TRBD1; J: TRBJ2-5; DNA: TGTGCCAGCAGCCGAGACAGGGGTGAGACCCAGTACTTC; CDR3: CASSRDRGETQYF
V: TRBV28; size: .; D: .; J: TRBJ1-1; DNA: TGTGCCAGCAGTTTGCGGGTGAACACTGAAGCTTTCTTT; CDR3: CASSLRVNTEAFF
V: TRBV4-1; size: .; D: .; J: TRBJ2-4; DNA: TGCGCCAGCAGCCAAGATGGGGGCGGGCTAGCCAAAAACATTCAGTACTTC; CDR3: CASSQDGGGLAKNIQYF
V: TRBV29-1; size: .; D: TRBD1; J: TRBJ1-2; DNA: TGCAGCGCTGCGACAGGGATCTATGGCTACACCTTC; CDR3: CSAATGIYGYTF
V: TRBV6-1; size: once; D: .; J: TRBJ2-5; DNA: TGTGCCAGCTCACCCCAGGGGGGAGAGACCCAGTACTTC; CDR3: CASSPQGGETQYF
V: TRBV6-6; size: .; D: TRBD1; J: TRBJ1-1; DNA: TGTGCCAGCAGTTATGGACAGGGCCGAAACACTGAAGCTTTCTTT; CDR3: CASSYGQGRNTEAFF
V: TRBV6-1; size: .; D: TRBD1; J: TRBJ2-3; DNA: TGTGCCAGCACAAGACAGGGCGCAGATACGCAGTATTTT; CDR3: CASTRQGADTQYF
V: TRBV14; size: .; D: .; J: TRBJ2-3; DNA: TGTGCCAGCAGCCAGGTTACAGGAATCACAGATACGCAGTATTTT; CDR3: CASSQVTGITDTQYF
V: TRBV7-3; size: .; D: TRBD2; J: TRBJ2-5; DNA: TGTGCCAGCGCCCCCCGGGGGGGACAAGAGACCCAGTACTTC; CDR3: CASAPRGGQETQYF
V: TRBV7-9; size: .; D: TRBD2; J: TRBJ2-1; DNA: TGTGCCAGCAGGAAACAAAGGACTAGCGGGAGGAATGAGCAGTTCTTC; CDR3: CASRKQRTSGRNEQFF
V: TRBV6-1; size: once; D: TRBD1; J: TRBJ1-6; DNA: TGTGCCAGCAGTGAAACGACAGGGGGTTTGAGATGGTCACCCCTCCACTTT; CDR3: CASSETTGGLRWSPLHF
V: TRBV27; size: medium-sized; D: .; J: TRBJ1-5; DNA: TGTGCCAGCGGGCAGAGAAATCAGCCCCAGCATTTT; CDR3: CASGQRNQPQHF
V: TRBV4-2; size: .; D: .; J: TRBJ2-7; DNA: TGTGCCAGCAGCCAAGGGCAGGGCTCCTACGAGCAGTACTTC; CDR3: CASSQGQGSYEQYF
V: TRBV28; size: .; D: TRBD1; J: TRBJ1-2; DNA: TGTGCCAGCAGTCCAGGACAGGGGGCTCAATATGGCTACACCTTC; CDR3: CASSPGQGAQYGYTF
V: TRBV4-2; size: .; D: .; J: TRBJ2-1; DNA: TGTGCCAGCAGCCAAGATACTAGGGATGAGCAGTTCTTC; CDR3: CASSQDTRDEQFF
V: TRBV7-7; size: .; D: .; J: TRBJ2-2; DNA: TGTGCCAGCAGCTTATCCTTTGGAGGCACCGGGGAGCTGTTTTTT; CDR3: CASSLSFGGTGELFF
V: TRBV6-5; size: .; D: .; J: TRBJ2-2; DNA: TGTGCCAGCAGTTACGGGACTGATTCCGGGGAGCTGTTTTTT; CDR3: CASSYGTDSGELFF
V: TRBV5-1; size: .; D: TRBD2; J: TRBJ2-5; DNA: TGCGCCAGCAGCACAATACTAGCGCCGCAAGAGACCCAGTACTTC; CDR3: CASSTILAPQETQYF